Shown below are 16 T cell receptor beta chains from a single sample sequenced in a study of control samples from healthy donors and cancer patients. Clones were sequenced by immunoSEQ multiplex PCR, and TCRdb holds only the in-frame ones, with some missing. The sample includes 96,000 or so clones, approximately 95% seen only once; the top ten take about 7.3%. Sequenced material: blood. The source of these receptors is a man aged 18 to 35 in good health.

The chain couples TRBV5-1 to TRBJ2-6; D may correspond to TRBD1 or TRBD2 (5 bases each). Germline V lookup: CDR1 SGHRS, CDR2 YFSETQ. V gave up 3 bases and J gave up 0 bases, with 16 bases separating them. The CDR3 loop spans 18 amino acids. CDR3 in amino acids: CASSSDPGPNSGANVLTF. Here the CDR3 DNA reads TGCGCCAGCAGCTCGGACCCGGGACCGAACTCTGGGGCCAACGTCCTGACTTTC.

CDR3 nucleotide sequence: TGTGCCAGCTCACCCCCCGGAGCATTCTACGAGCAGTACTTC. Its protein product is CASSPPGAFYEQYF. This chain links TRBV18 with TRBJ2-7; no clear D gene. From germline, CDR1 is KGHSH and CDR2 LQKENI. Trimming left V 3 bases short and J 3 bases short, with 12 bases between. The CDR3 totals 14 residues.

The chain carries TRBV19 and TRBJ1-1; 10 bases are shared with TRBD1. CDR1 is LNHDA and CDR2 is SQIVND in the germline V gene (reference sequence). V was clipped by 9 bases and J by 0 bases; unmatched bases: 13. The CDR3 extends over 17 amino acids. The CDR3: CASKGTGAVRMNTEAFF. The CDR3 bases are TGTGCCAGCAAGGGGACAGGGGCAGTCCGCATGAACACTGAAGCTTTCTTT.

This clone came up a few times. The V call is TRBV3-1 (or the pseudogene TRBV3-2), the J call TRBJ1-2, with 7 bases that match TRBD1. The trim removed 8 bases at V and 0 bases at J, leaving 12 bases unmatched. This CDR3 contains 16 residues. Germline V CDR1 and CDR2: LGHDT, YNNKEL (reference sequence). CDR3 region: CASSRGGDGANYGYTF. In nucleotides, the CDR3 is TGTGCCAGCTCCAGGGGGGGGGATGGAGCTAACTATGGCTACACCTTC.

V gene TRBV19 combines with J gene TRBJ1-1; possible D gene TRBD1, 5 bases. The germline gives CDR1 LNHDA, CDR2 SQIVND (reference sequence). With 7 bases removed from V and 4 bases from J, the gap between germline ends came to 25 bases. The length of the CDR3 is 17 residues. CDR3 coding DNA: TGTGCCAGTACCAGACAGTCAAGGGCTTCTTTTGGCACTGAAGCTTTCTTT. The encoded protein is CASTRQSRASFGTEAFF.

The J gene is TRBJ1-1, the V gene TRBV13; D uncertain. The CDR3 length is 13 residues. Germline CDR1 PRHDT, CDR2 FYEKMQ (reference sequence). V dropped 1 base and J dropped 5 bases, with 8 bases sitting between them. CDR3 coding DNA: TGTGCCAGCAGCTTAGTGGGGTTAACTGAAGCTTTCTTT. Amino acid sequence: CASSLVGLTEAFF.

This clone was detected only once. The rearrangement joins TRBV14 to TRBJ1-6, with TRBD1 identical over 9 bases. Trimming took 3 bases from V and 11 from J; bases not matched to a gene: 5. Germline assignment: CDR1 SGHDN and CDR2 FVKESK. The CDR3 sequence is 14 residues long. CDR3 amino acids: CASSQGQGIAPLHF. The DNA of the CDR3 is TGTGCCAGCAGCCAGGGACAGGGTATCGCACCCCTCCACTTT.

V gene TRBV4-1 combines with J gene TRBJ2-7; TRBD1 agrees at 9 bases. Germline CDR1 is MGHRA and CDR2 is YSYEKL. V gave up 1 base and J gave up 4 bases; unmatched junction bases: 8. The CDR3 spans 16 residues. CDR3 residues: CASSQGQWTGAYEQYF. The CDR3 bases are TGCGCCAGCAGCCAAGGTCAATGGACAGGGGCGTACGAGCAGTACTTC.

This chain joins TRBV20-1 and TRBJ2-5; unclear D gene. The V gene lost 3 bases and the J gene lost 5 bases, with 4 bases spanning the gap. The germline gives CDR1 DFQATT, CDR2 SNEGSKA (reference sequence). The CDR3 loop spans 10 amino acids. In DNA, the CDR3 is TGCAGTGCTAGCGGGGAGACCCAGTACTTC. Amino acids: CSASGETQYF.

CDR3 in amino acids: CATSDSYGYTF. CDR3 coding DNA: TGTGCCACCAGTGATTCATATGGCTACACCTTC. This chain uses TRBV24-1 with TRBJ1-2; D not resolved. Trimming left V 2 bases short and J 5 bases short, with 2 bases between. CDR1 is KGHDR and CDR2 is SFDVKD in the germline V gene. The CDR3 is 11 amino acids.

The chain couples TRBV2 to TRBJ1-1, with TRBD1 as a possible D gene (6 bases). V lost 6 bases, J lost 6 bases, and 20 bases lay in between. CDR1 is SNHLY, CDR2 FYNNEI, per germline. This CDR3 contains 15 residues. This chain's CDR3 is CASSTRTGRTAEAFF. The CDR3 region has the DNA TGTGCCAGCAGCACTCGAACAGGGAGGACCGCTGAAGCTTTCTTT.

This sequence joins TRBV29-1 and TRBJ2-7; TRBD1 matches 9 bases. The CDR3 is 14 residues long. CDR1 and CDR2 from the germline V gene are SQVTM and ANQGSEA. The ends lost 6 bases at V and 0 bases at J; junction bases unmatched: 6. The chain's CDR3 is CSVGDRASSYEQYF. The CDR3 DNA reads TGCAGCGTGGGGGACAGGGCCAGCTCCTACGAGCAGTACTTC.

The chain links TRBV11-2 to TRBJ2-7; D might be TRBD1 (6 bases). The length of the CDR3 is 17 residues. Per germline, CDR1 SGHAT and CDR2 FQNNGV. V dropped 1 base and J dropped 0 bases, with 16 bases sitting between them. The CDR3 reads CASSLVFGQKPSYEQYF. In DNA form, the CDR3 reads TGTGCCAGCAGCTTAGTATTTGGACAGAAGCCCTCCTACGAGCAGTACTTC.

V gene TRBV7-8 combines with J gene TRBJ1-1, with D tentatively TRBD1 (6 bases). The CDR3 has 14 residues. Germline V gene lookup returns CDR1 SGHVS and CDR2 FQNEAQ. V lost 6 bases and J 5 bases, leaving 16 bases between the germline ends. The CDR3 loop is CASSPQGLGTEAFF. The CDR3 DNA follows: TGTGCCAGCAGTCCCCAGGGGTTGGGAACTGAAGCTTTCTTT.

This chain joins TRBV5-6 and TRBJ2-1; D uncertain. V was cut by 1 base and J by 5 bases, with 19 bases left in between. The CDR3 length is 17 residues. Per germline, CDR1 SGHDT and CDR2 YYEEEE. CDR3 region: CASSLYHSRVNHNEQFF. For the CDR3, the DNA is TGTGCCAGCAGCTTGTACCATTCTCGGGTCAACCACAATGAGCAGTTCTTC.

V is TRBV18 and J is TRBJ1-3; D is perhaps TRBD1 (6 bases). The germline V gene encodes CDR1 KGHSH and CDR2 LQKENI. This CDR3 comprises 14 residues. Trimming removed 3 bases from V and 2 bases from J, with 8 bases in between. The CDR3 region is CASSPEGAGNTIYF. CDR3 sequence (DNA): TGTGCCAGCTCACCGGAGGGGGCTGGAAACACCATATATTTT. The whole variable domain, remainder taken from reference TRBV18 and TRBJ1-3, is NAGVMQNPRHLVRRRGQEARLRCSPMKGHSHVYWYRQLPEEGLKFMVYLQKENIIDESGMPKERFSAEFPKEGPSILRIQQVVRGDSAAYFCASSPEGAGNTIYFGEGSWLTVV.